One T cell receptor (beta chain) is described in this entry. The sample is drawn from a study of metastatic and nonmetastatic thyroid tumors. Study summary: The comparison covered peripheral blood and tumor or nodule tissue in malignant and benign thyroid patients.

TCRdb reassembled clones from the PCR reads with MiXCR. The sample consists of around 19,000 clones, approximately 19% of them appearing once. The CDR3 is 13 residues long. Germline loops: CDR1 SGHVS, CDR2 FQNEAQ. The V and J ends lost 10 bases and 5 bases, in that order; junction bases with no gene match: 11. Thyroid surgery took place with no prior treatment in any patient. The chain employs TRBV7-8 and TRBJ2-7; TRBD2 agrees at 7 bases. The sequencing input was blood. The TCR sequence derives from a female donor with papillary thyroid cancer or a benign thyroid nodule (not recorded which). Some clones in this sample may be carry-over from other donors' samples. CDR3 DNA: TGTGCCAACGGGGGGACGGGGAGCAACGAGCAGTACTTC. Its translation is CANGGTGSNEQYF. Looking up the rest from reference TRBV7-8 and TRBJ2-7 gives the full variable domain: GAGVSQSPRYKVAKRGQDVALRCDPISGHVSLFWYQQALGQGPEFLTYFQNEAQLDKSGLPSDRFFAERPEGSVSTLKIQRTQQEDSAVYLCANGGTGSNEQYFGPGTRLTVT.